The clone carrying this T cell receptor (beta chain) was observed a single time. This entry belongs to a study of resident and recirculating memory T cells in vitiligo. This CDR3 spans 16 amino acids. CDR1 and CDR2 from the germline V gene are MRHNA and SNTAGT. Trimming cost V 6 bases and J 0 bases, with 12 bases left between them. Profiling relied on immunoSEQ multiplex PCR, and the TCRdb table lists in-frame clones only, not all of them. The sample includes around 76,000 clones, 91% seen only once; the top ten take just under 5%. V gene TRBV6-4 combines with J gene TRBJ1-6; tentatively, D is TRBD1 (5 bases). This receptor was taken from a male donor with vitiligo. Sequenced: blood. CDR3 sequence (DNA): TGTGCCAGCAGCGGACGGGGGAGCTCCTATAATTCACCCCTCCACTTT. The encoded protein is CASSGRGSSYNSPLHF.